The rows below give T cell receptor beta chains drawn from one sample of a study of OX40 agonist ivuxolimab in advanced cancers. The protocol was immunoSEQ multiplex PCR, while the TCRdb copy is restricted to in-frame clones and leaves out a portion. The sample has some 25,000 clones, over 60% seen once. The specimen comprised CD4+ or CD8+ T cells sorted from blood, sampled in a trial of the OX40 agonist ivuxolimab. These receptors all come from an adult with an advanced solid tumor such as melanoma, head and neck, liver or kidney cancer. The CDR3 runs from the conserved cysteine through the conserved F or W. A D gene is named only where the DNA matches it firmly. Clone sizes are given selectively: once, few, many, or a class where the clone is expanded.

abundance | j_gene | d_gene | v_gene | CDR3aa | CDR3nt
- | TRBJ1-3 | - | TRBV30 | CAWSLVGWDTGNTIYF | TGTGCCTGGAGTTTGGTGGGGTGGGACACTGGAAACACCATATATTTT
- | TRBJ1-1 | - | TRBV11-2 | CASSLAGANTEAFF | TGTGCCAGCAGCTTGGCAGGGGCAAACACTGAAGCTTTCTTT
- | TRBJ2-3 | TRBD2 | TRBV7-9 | CASNPASGESTDTQYF | TGTGCCAGCAACCCTGCTAGCGGGGAAAGCACAGATACGCAGTATTTT
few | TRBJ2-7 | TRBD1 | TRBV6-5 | CASSYQGAYEQYF | TGTGCCAGCAGTTACCAGGGGGCATACGAGCAGTACTTC
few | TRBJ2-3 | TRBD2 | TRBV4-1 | CASSPGIAGFTDTQYF | TGCGCCAGCAGCCCCGGCATAGCGGGGTTCACAGATACGCAGTATTTT
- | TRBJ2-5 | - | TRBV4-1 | CASSHQLGGDETQYF | TGCGCCAGCAGCCACCAACTAGGGGGGGATGAGACCCAGTACTTC
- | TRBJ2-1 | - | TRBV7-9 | CASRRGSHEQFF | TGTGCCAGCCGACGGGGTTCCCATGAGCAGTTCTTC
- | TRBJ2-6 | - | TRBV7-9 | CASSQDLKGSGANVLTF | TGCGCCAGCAGCCAAGATCTGAAGGGCTCTGGGGCCAACGTCCTGACTTTC
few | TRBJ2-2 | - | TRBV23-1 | CASSQSIRCNTGELFF | TGCGCCAGCAGTCAATCGATCCGGTGTAACACCGGGGAGCTGTTTTTT
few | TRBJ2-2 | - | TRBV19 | CATARRAGTGELFF | TGTGCCACCGCTCGGAGGGCGGGAACCGGGGAGCTGTTTTTT
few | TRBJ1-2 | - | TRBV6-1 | CASSEVTDPFYGYTF | TGTGCCAGCAGTGAAGTCACAGACCCCTTCTATGGCTACACCTTC
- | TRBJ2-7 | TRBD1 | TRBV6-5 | CASSYGDRGRIYVQYF | TGTGCCAGCAGTTACGGGGACAGGGGGCGGATATACGTGCAGTACTTC
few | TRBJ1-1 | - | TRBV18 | CASSWGGGDTEAFF | TGTGCCAGCTCATGGGGAGGAGGAGACACTGAAGCTTTCTTT
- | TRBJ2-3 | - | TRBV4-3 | CASSQDTGTTTDTQYF | TGCGCCAGCAGCCAAGATACAGGAACGACCACAGATACGCAGTATTTT
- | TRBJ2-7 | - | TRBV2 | CASSASPGYEQYF | TGTGCCAGCAGTGCCTCCCCCGGGTACGAGCAGTACTTC
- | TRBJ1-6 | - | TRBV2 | CASSDLSGGSPLHF | TGTGCCAGCAGTGACTTGTCTGGGGGTTCACCCCTCCACTTT
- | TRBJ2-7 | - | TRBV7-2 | CASSFSPGINSYEQYF | TGTGCCAGCAGCTTCTCGCCAGGGATAAATTCCTACGAGCAGTACTTC
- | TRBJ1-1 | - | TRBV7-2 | CASSLLTRNTEAFF | TGTGCCAGCAGCTTATTAACAAGGAACACTGAAGCTTTCTTT
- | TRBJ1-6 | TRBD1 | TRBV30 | CAWDTGVSSYNSPLHF | TGTGCCTGGGACACAGGGGTTAGCTCCTATAATTCACCCCTCCACTTT
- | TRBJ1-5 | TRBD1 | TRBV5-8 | CASSYAQGYSNQPQHF | TGTGCCAGCAGCTATGCACAGGGGTATAGCAATCAGCCCCAGCATTTT
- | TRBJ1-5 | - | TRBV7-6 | CASSLATGSNQPQHF | TGTGCCAGCAGCTTAGCTACGGGAAGCAATCAGCCCCAGCATTTT
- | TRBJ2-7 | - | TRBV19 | CASSPWTVSAYEQYF | TGTGCCAGTAGTCCGTGGACAGTATCCGCCTACGAGCAGTACTTC
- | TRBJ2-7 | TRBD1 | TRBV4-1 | CASSQNTGVYEQYF | TGCGCCAGCAGCCAAAACACAGGGGTCTACGAGCAGTACTTC
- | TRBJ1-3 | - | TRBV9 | CASSPPTENTIYF | TGTGCCAGCAGCCCTCCGACAGAAAACACCATATATTTT
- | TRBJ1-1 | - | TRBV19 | CAAGTGPVFLNTEAFF | TGTGCAGCAGGGACGGGTCCGGTGTTTTTGAACACTGAAGCTTTCTTT
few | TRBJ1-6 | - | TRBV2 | CASSEEGHSSYNSPLHF | TGTGCCAGCAGTGAAGAAGGCCACAGCTCCTATAATTCACCCCTCCACTTT
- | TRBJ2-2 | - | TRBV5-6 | CASSLEGELNTGELFF | TGTGCCAGCAGCTTGGAGGGAGAATTAAACACCGGGGAGCTGTTTTTT
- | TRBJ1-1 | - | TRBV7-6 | CASSGRRGGAYGTAEAFF | TGTGCCAGCAGTGGCAGGAGGGGGGGAGCGTACGGGACGGCTGAAGCTTTCTTT
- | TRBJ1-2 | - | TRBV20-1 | CSAPLEGYTF | TGCAGTGCCCCCCTAGAAGGCTACACCTTC
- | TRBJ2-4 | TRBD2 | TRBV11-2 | CASSPAAGDIQYF | TGTGCCAGCAGCCCCGCGGCGGGGGACATTCAGTACTTC
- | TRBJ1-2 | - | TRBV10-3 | CAISEPISPGGYGYTF | TGTGCCATCAGTGAGCCAATATCCCCGGGGGGGTATGGCTACACCTTC
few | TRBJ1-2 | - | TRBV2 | CASSDADRPDGYTF | TGTGCCAGCAGTGATGCTGACCGGCCCGATGGCTACACCTTC
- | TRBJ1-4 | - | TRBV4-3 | CASSQDRAGSGMVFF | TGCGCCAGCAGCCAAGATAGGGCAGGGTCGGGGATGGTGTTTTTT
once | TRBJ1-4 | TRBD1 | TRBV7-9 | CASSLGDRGEEKLFF | TGTGCCAGCAGCTTGGGGGACAGGGGAGAGGAAAAACTGTTTTTT
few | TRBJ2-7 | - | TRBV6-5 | CASTGSYEQYF | TGTGCCAGCACCGGGTCCTACGAGCAGTACTTC
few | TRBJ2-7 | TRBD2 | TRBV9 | CASSVEGLPPYEQYF | TGTGCCAGCAGCGTAGAGGGACTACCACCCTACGAGCAGTACTTC
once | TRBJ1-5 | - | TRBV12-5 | CASGLGYSNQPQHF | TGTGCTAGTGGTTTGGGTTATAGCAATCAGCCCCAGCATTTT
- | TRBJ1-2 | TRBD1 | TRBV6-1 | CASSSQGTGVYGYTF | TGTGCCAGCAGTTCCCAGGGGACAGGGGTTTATGGCTACACCTTC
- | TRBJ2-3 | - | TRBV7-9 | CASTPIQGPDTQYF | TGTGCCAGCACCCCGATACAGGGACCAGATACGCAGTATTTT
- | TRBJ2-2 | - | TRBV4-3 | CASSQEMVRAITGELFF | TGCGCCAGCAGCCAAGAGATGGTCAGGGCGATCACCGGGGAGCTGTTTTTT
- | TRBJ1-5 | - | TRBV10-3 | CATSTGGSHQPQHF | TGTGCCACTTCCACGGGCGGATCCCATCAGCCCCAGCATTTT
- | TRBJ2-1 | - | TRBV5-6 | CASSVDRFYNEQFF | TGTGCCAGCAGCGTTGACAGGTTCTACAATGAGCAGTTCTTC
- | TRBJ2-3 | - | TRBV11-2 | CASSPRLGWTDTQYF | TGTGCCAGCAGCCCAAGATTGGGTTGGACAGATACGCAGTATTTT
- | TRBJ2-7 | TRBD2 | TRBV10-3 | CAISAPTSGGAHEQYF | TGTGCCATCAGTGCACCCACTAGCGGGGGGGCCCACGAGCAGTACTTC
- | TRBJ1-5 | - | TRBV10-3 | CAISESGRQPQHF | TGTGCCATCAGTGAGTCAGGGAGGCAGCCCCAGCATTTT
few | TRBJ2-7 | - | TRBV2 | CASSEFDGYEQYF | TGTGCCAGCAGTGAATTCGACGGCTACGAGCAGTACTTC
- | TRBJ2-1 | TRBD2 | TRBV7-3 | CASSLTSGGYNEQFF | TGTGCCAGCAGCCTTACTAGCGGGGGATACAATGAGCAGTTCTTC
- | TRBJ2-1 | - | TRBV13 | CASREGLRSSYNEQFF | TGTGCCAGCAGAGAAGGACTGCGGAGCTCCTACAATGAGCAGTTCTTC
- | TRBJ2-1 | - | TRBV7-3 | CASSLTRTGGLDEQFF | TGTGCCAGCAGCTTAACGAGGACCGGGGGATTGGATGAGCAGTTCTTC